The 10 T cell receptor beta chains below come from one sample, sequenced in a study of blood T cell repertoires in COVID-19. Sequencing used immunoSEQ multiplex PCR; TCRdb keeps in-frame clones, though not all of them. Among roughly 200,000 clones listed, roughly 73% were seen once. The material sequenced was peripheral blood. All receptors derive from a woman of 80 years or more with active or convalescent COVID-19.

The J gene is TRBJ1-6, the V gene TRBV25-1; D perhaps matches TRBD1 (5 bases). This CDR3 is built from 15 residues. With 1 base removed from V and 4 bases from J, the gap between germline ends came to 8 bases. Looked up from germline, CDR1 is MGHDK and CDR2 is SYGVNS. CDR3: CASSESGLYNSPLHF. The CDR3 DNA reads TGTGCCAGCAGTGAATCAGGGCTATATAATTCACCCCTCCACTTT.

This chain connects TRBV9 to TRBJ1-4, with D possibly TRBD1 on 6 matching bases. The CDR3 has 16 amino acids. Germline-derived CDR1 and CDR2 are SGDLS and YYNGEE. V lost 4 bases to trimming and J lost 6 bases, with 19 bases between them. CDR3 sequence reads: CASSSGRQEVYEKLFF. In DNA, the CDR3 is TGTGCCAGCAGCTCGGGGAGACAGGAGGTGTATGAAAAACTGTTTTTT.

The chain combines TRBV4-2 with TRBJ2-1, with D possibly matching TRBD1 (6 bases). Germline-derived CDR1 and CDR2 are LGHNA and YNFKEQ. V was cut by 4 bases and J by 6 bases, with 13 bases left in between. This CDR3 is built from 14 residues. CDR3 sequence (DNA): TGTGCCAGCAGCCTTGCTACAGGGAGCAATGAGCAGTTCTTC. Amino acids: CASSLATGSNEQFF.

This clone was recorded a few times. The chain has TRBV12-3 or TRBV12-4 and TRBJ1-2; possible D gene TRBD1, 6 bases. This CDR3 spans 13 amino acids. V was clipped by 2 bases and J by 4 bases, with 8 bases between them. The CDR3 sequence: CASSLQGRYGYTF. CDR3 DNA sequence: TGTGCCAGCAGTTTACAGGGGCGCTATGGCTACACCTTC.

This clone was picked up a small number of times. V and J are TRBV6-5 and TRBJ1-3; 7 bases are shared with TRBD1. Trimming at V came to 6 bases and at J to 1 base, leaving 6 bases not matched to a gene. CDR1 and CDR2 (germline): MNHEY, SVGAGI. CDR3 length equals 15 residues. The CDR3: CASSHDRDSGNTIYF. In DNA, the CDR3 is TGTGCCAGCAGCCATGACAGGGATTCTGGAAACACCATATATTTT.

Written as DNA, the CDR3 is TGTGCCAGCAGCCAAGAGGAGACAGGCCCCTATGGCTACACCTTC. Translation: CASSQEETGPYGYTF. The gene calls are TRBV4-2 and TRBJ1-2, with a weak D call TRBD1 (6 bases). The germline V gene has CDR1 LGHNA and CDR2 YNFKEQ. V lost 0 bases and J lost 4, with 12 bases in between. The CDR3 extends over 15 amino acids.

This clone was seen a handful of times. The rearrangement uses TRBV28 and TRBJ2-5; 8 bases line up with TRBD1. With V trimmed by 3 bases and J by 3 bases, 6 bases remained unmatched. There are 15 residues in the CDR3. The germline V gene encodes CDR1 MDHEN and CDR2 SYDVKM. CDR3 residues: CASSFSTGEKETQYF. The CDR3 bases are TGTGCCAGCAGTTTCTCGACAGGGGAAAAAGAGACCCAGTACTTC.

This rearrangement joins TRBV27 to TRBJ2-3; D might be TRBD1 (5 bases). V was clipped by 6 bases and J by 4 bases, with 11 bases between them. Germline assignment: CDR1 MNHEY and CDR2 SMNVEV (reference sequence). The CDR3 is 13 amino acids. The CDR3 coding sequence is TGTGCCAGCAGACTACAGGATTCAGATACGCAGTATTTT. It yields the protein CASRLQDSDTQYF.

This rearrangement joins TRBV9 to TRBJ2-5; 7 positions agree with TRBD1. The CDR3 covers 14 residues. Germline V gene data show CDR1 as SGDLS and CDR2 as YYNGEE. The V and J ends lost 4 bases and 4 bases, in that order; junction bases with no gene match: 7. The CDR3 bases are TGTGCCAGCAGCCCGACAGGGTTGGCAGAGACCCAGTACTTC. Its protein is CASSPTGLAETQYF.

The table lists this clone with a count of one. The chain combines TRBV10-3 with TRBJ1-1; the match to TRBD1 covers 9 bases. V gave up 4 bases and J gave up 6 bases; unmatched junction bases: 3. Germline CDR1 is ENHRY and CDR2 is SYGVKD. The CDR3 runs 13 residues. The CDR3 sequence is CAISVQGASEAFF. CDR3 sequence (DNA): TGTGCCATCAGTGTACAGGGGGCCTCTGAAGCTTTCTTT.